A single count supports the clone carrying this T cell receptor beta chain. Germline V gives CDR1 GTSNPN, CDR2 SVGIG (reference sequence). This CDR3 region has 14 residues. Between the trimmed V and J ends, which lost 1 base and 2 bases, there was a span of 9 bases. The data derive from a study of shared clonotypes between healthy human individuals. Profiled with immunoSEQ multiplex PCR; TCRdb holds only in-frame clones, not every one. The table records about 1.5 million clones, roughly 96% of them present only once. This TCR came from a man aged 30-40 years in good health. Material for sequencing was naive CD4+ T cells sorted from blood. The subset: CD45RA+ positively selected. J is TRBJ1-5 and V is TRBV30; D remains unclear. The CDR3 reads CAWSGRGGNQPQHF. CDR3 nucleotides: TGTGCCTGGAGTGGCAGAGGAGGCAATCAGCCCCAGCATTTT.